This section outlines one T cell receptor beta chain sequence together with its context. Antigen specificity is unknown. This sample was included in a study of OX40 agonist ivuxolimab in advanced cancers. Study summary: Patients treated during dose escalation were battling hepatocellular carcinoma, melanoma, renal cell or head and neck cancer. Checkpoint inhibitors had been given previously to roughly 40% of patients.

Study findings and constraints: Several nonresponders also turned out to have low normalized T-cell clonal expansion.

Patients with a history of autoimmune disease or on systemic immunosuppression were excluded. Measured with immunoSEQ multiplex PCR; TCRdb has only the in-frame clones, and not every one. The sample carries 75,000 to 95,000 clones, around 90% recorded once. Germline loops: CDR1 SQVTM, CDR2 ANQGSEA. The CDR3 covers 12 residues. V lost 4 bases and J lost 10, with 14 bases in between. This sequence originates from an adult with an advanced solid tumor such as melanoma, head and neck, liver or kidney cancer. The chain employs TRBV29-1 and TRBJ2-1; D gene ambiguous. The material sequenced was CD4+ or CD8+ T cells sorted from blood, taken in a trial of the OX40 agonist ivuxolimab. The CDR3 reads CSVAPGKAEQFF. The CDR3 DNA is TGCAGCGTTGCCCCCGGCAAGGCCGAGCAGTTCTTC.